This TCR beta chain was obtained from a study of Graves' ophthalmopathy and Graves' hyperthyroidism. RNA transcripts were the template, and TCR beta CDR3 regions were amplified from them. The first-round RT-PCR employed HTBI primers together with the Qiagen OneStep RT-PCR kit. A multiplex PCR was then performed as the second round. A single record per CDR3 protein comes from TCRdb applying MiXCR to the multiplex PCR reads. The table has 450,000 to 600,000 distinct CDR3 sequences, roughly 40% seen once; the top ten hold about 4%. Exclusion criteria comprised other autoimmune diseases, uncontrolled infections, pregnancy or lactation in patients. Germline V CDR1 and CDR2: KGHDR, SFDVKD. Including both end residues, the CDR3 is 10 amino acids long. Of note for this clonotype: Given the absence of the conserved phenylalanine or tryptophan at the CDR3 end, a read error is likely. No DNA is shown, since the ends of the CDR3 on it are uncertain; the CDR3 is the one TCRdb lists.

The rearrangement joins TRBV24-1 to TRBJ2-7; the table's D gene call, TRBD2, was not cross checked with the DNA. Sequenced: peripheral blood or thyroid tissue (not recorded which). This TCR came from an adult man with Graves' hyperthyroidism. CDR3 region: CATSVVGLAG.